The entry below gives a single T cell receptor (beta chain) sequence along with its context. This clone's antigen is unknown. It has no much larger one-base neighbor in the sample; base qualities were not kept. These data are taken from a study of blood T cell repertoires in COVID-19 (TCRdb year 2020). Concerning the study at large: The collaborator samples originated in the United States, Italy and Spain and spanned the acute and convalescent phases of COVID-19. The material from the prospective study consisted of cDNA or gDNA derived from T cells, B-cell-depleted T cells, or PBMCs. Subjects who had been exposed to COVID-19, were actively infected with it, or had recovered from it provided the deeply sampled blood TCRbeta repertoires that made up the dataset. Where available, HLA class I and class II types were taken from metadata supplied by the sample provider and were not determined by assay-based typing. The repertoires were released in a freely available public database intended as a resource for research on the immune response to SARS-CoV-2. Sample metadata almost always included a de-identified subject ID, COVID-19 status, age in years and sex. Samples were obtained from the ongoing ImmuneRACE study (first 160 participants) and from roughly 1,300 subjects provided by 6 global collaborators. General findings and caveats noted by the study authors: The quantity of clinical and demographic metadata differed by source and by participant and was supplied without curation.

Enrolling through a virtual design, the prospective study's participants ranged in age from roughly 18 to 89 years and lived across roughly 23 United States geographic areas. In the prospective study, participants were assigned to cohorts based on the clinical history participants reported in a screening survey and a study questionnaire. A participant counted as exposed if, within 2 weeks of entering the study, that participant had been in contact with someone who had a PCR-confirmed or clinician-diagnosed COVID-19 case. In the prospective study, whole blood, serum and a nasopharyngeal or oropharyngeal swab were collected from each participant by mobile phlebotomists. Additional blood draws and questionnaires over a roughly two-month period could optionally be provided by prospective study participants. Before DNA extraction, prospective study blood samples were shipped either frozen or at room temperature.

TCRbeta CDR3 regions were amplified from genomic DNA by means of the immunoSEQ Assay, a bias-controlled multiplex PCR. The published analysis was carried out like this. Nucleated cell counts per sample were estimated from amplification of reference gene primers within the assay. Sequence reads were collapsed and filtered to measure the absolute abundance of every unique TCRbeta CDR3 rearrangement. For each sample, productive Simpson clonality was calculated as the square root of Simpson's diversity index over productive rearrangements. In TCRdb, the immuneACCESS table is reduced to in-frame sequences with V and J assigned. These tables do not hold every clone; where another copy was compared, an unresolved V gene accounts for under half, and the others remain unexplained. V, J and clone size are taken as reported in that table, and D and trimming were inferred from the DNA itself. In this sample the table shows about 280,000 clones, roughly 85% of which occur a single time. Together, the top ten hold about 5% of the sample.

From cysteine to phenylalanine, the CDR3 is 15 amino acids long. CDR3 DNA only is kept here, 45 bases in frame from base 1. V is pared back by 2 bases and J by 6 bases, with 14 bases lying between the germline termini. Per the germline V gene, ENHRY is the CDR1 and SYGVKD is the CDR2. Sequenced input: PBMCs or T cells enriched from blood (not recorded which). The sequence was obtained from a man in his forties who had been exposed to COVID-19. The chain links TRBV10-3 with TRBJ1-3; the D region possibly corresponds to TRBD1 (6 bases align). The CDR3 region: CAISEPGQAKNTIYF. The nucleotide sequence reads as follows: TGTGCCATCAGTGAGCCGGGACAAGCTAAAAACACCATATATTTT.